This T cell receptor (beta chain) was found in a study of identical twins. Study outcomes and limitations: Less excess twin sharing appeared in beta out-of-frame sequences.

The CDR3 extends over 12 amino acids. Germline V gene lookup returns CDR1 DFQATT and CDR2 SNEGSKA (reference sequence). TCRdb reprocessed the 5' RACE reads via MiXCR and lists one record per CDR3 protein. Of 1.5 million to 2 million distinct CDR3 sequences listed, less than 40% are singletons. As regards this clonotype: Its specificity is unknown.

The receptor's source is a newborn girl in good health. The sequencing input was cord blood. V is TRBV20-1 and J is TRBJ2-5, with no clear D. The DNA end is more similar to TRBJ2-7, so the J call may be wrong. The CDR3 is CSASTQSYEQYF. CDR3 nucleotide sequence: TGCAGTGCTAGTACGCAGTCCTACGAGCAGTACTTC.